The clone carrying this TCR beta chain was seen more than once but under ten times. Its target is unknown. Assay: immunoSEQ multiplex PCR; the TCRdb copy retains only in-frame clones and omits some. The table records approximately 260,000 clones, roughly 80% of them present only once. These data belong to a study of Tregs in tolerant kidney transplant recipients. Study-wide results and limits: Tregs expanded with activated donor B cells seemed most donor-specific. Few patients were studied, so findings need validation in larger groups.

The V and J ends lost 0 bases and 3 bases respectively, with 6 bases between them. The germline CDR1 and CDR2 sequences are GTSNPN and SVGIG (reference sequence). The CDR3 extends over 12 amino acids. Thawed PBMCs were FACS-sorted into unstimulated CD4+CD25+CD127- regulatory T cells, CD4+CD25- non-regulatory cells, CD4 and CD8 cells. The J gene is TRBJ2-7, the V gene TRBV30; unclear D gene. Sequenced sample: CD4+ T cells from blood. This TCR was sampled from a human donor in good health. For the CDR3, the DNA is TGTGCCTGGAGTGTACCCGACTACGAGCAGTACTTC. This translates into CAWSVPDYEQYF.